This is a list of T cell receptor beta chains from one sample in a study of blood T cells in healthy people across ages. TCRdb re-derived calls from the 5' RACE reads in MiXCR, one entry per CDR3 protein. The data contain about 1,500,000 distinct CDR3 sequences, 35% to 45% of them singletons. Sequencing was carried out using blood. Every receptor here comes from a woman aged 18-35 years in good health. Both conserved end residues are part of each CDR3. Each record gives: clone size, D gene, J gene, V gene, CDR3 DNA, CDR3 protein. D genes are given only for firm matches. Only some rows state a clone size, as once, few, many or a class for expanded clones.

>few|NA|TRBJ1-1|TRBV20-1
TGCAGTGCTCGTAAAGTGGATACTGAAGCTTTCTTT
CSARKVDTEAFF
>few|NA|TRBJ2-3|TRBV4-2
TGTGCCAGCAGCCAAGAGGTAGGGACGGCAAGCACAGATACGCAGTATTTT
CASSQEVGTASTDTQYF
>NA|TRBD2|TRBJ2-3|TRBV5-1
TGCGCCAGCAGCGCGGGACTAGCGGGGGTAACCACAGATACGCAGTATTTT
CASSAGLAGVTTDTQYF
>few|TRBD1|TRBJ1-6|TRBV12-3/TRBV12-4
TGTGCCAGCAGCGTTGTTGAGGGGGCATCACCCCTCCACTTT
CASSVVEGASPLHF
>NA|TRBD2|TRBJ2-3|TRBV20-1
TGCAGTGCTAAACTAGCGGGGGGCCGCACAGATACGCAGTATTTT
CSAKLAGGRTDTQYF
>few|NA|TRBJ1-2|TRBV9
TGTGCCAGCAGCGTAGCCGCGCCGGGGCCCCATGGCTACACCTTC
CASSVAAPGPHGYTF
>NA|TRBD1|TRBJ1-5|TRBV4-1
TGCGCCAGCAGCCAAGGACAGGGGTCTAGTCAGCCCCAGCATTTT
CASSQGQGSSQPQHF
>NA|NA|TRBJ1-5|TRBV28
TGTGCCAGCATCACCTCTCAGGGGATAGCTAGCAATCAGCCCCAGCATTTT
CASITSQGIASNQPQHF
>NA|NA|TRBJ1-5|TRBV10-3
TGTGCCATCAGTGAGTCCCCCAGCCAGCCCCAGCATTTT
CAISESPSQPQHF
>few|NA|TRBJ2-5|TRBV7-2
TGTGCCAGCAGCTTAGTGATGGAAGAGACCCAGTACTTC
CASSLVMEETQYF
>NA|NA|TRBJ2-1|TRBV18
TGTGCCAGCTCACCCACAGATTACAATGAGCAGTTCTTC
CASSPTDYNEQFF
>NA|NA|TRBJ1-5|TRBV6-1
TGTGCCACCTCCGGGTGGGGTAGCAATCAGCCCCAGCATTTT
CATSGWGSNQPQHF
>NA|TRBD1|TRBJ1-6|TRBV9
TGTGCCAGCAGCGGACAGGGGGGTGCTCTAAATTCACCCCTCCACTTT
CASSGQGGALNSPLHF
>NA|TRBD1|TRBJ2-2|TRBV12-3/TRBV12-4
TGTGCCAGCATTCGAAATCTCGGGACAGGGAACACCGGGGAGCTGTTTTTT
CASIRNLGTGNTGELFF
>NA|TRBD1|TRBJ1-2|TRBV5-1
TGCGCCAGCAGCTTACGATCCGCAGGGGGCACTAACTATGGCTACACCTTC
CASSLRSAGGTNYGYTF
>NA|NA|TRBJ2-7|TRBV20-1
TGCAGTGCTAGTGGGGGGAATGCTTGGAATGAGCAGTACTTC
CSASGGNAWNEQYF
>NA|NA|TRBJ2-5|TRBV2
TGTGCCAGCAGTCGATCGACCCTGAACCAAGAGACCCAGTACTTC
CASSRSTLNQETQYF
>few|TRBD2|TRBJ2-1|TRBV10-3
TGTGCCATCGGACTAGCGCCCTACAATGAGCAGTTCTTC
CAIGLAPYNEQFF
>few|TRBD1|TRBJ2-5|TRBV20-1
TGCAGTGCTAGACAGGGGGCGGGTGAGCAGTACTTC
CSARQGAGEQYF
>NA|NA|TRBJ2-7|TRBV6-6
TGTGCCAGCAGTTACAGGGTCTACGAGCAGTACTTC
CASSYRVYEQYF
>few|NA|TRBJ2-5|TRBV3-1
TGTGCCAGCAGCCAAGGGAGGGGGCGAGAGACCCAGTACTTC
CASSQGRGRETQYF
>NA|NA|TRBJ1-4|TRBV6-1
TGTGCCAGCAGTGAACGTGAAAAACTGTTTTTT
CASSEREKLFF
>NA|TRBD1|TRBJ1-4|TRBV6-1
TGTGCCAGCAGTGAAGCGGAACGGAGGTTAATTGGACAGAGGACAGGGCATGAAAAACTGTTTTTT
CASSEAERRLIGQRTGHEKLFF
>few|TRBD2|TRBJ2-3|TRBV4-2
TGTGCCAGCAGCCAAGATGTGGGGGGAGGGACCCTGAGCCGGACAGATACGCAGTATTTT
CASSQDVGGGTLSRTDTQYF
>NA|NA|TRBJ1-2|TRBV2
TGTGCCAGCAGATCCGGGACGGCCCATGGCTACACCTTC
CASRSGTAHGYTF
>NA|NA|TRBJ1-2|TRBV4-1
TGCGCCAGCAGCCAAGCAGCCCTCCCAATAGGGCAGGGGAAAAATGGCTACACCTTC
CASSQAALPIGQGKNGYTF
>NA|NA|TRBJ1-4|TRBV20-1
TGCAGTGGGCTCGGGATCGGAGAAAAACTGTTTTTT
CSGLGIGEKLFF
>NA|NA|TRBJ1-2|TRBV30
TGTGCCTGGAGTGTAACCCGAAGGGGCTACACCTTC
CAWSVTRRGYTF
>NA|NA|TRBJ1-2|TRBV6-5
TGTGCCAGCAGTTACTCTCTCCGGAACTCCTTTAACTATGGCTACACCTTC
CASSYSLRNSFNYGYTF
>NA|NA|TRBJ2-1|TRBV6-5
TGTGCCAGCAGTCGTACCCCGGGTCAGATATACAATGAGCAGTTCTTC
CASSRTPGQIYNEQFF
>NA|NA|TRBJ2-7|TRBV29-1
TGCAGCGTTGAACTAGCGACCGAAACCTACGAGCAGTACTTC
CSVELATETYEQYF
>NA|NA|TRBJ2-5|TRBV5-6
TGTGCCAGCCGCCTGTCCGGGCAAGAGACCCAGTACTTC
CASRLSGQETQYF
>NA|TRBD2|TRBJ2-3|TRBV18
TGTGCCAGCTCACCTAGGACTAGTTCAGCCAGTGATACGCAGTATTTT
CASSPRTSSASDTQYF
>NA|NA|TRBJ2-1|TRBV25-1
TGTGCCAGCAGTGAATTTTTCCAGGTCGGGCAGGGTCATGAGCAGTTCTTC
CASSEFFQVGQGHEQFF
>few|TRBD2|TRBJ2-5|TRBV7-2
TGTGCCAGCAGCCCACAGACTAGCGTGGCAGAGACCCAGTACTTC
CASSPQTSVAETQYF
>NA|TRBD1|TRBJ1-5|TRBV20-1
TGCAGTGCTAGAGACACGGGACAGGGAGTCAATCAGCCCCAGCATTTT
CSARDTGQGVNQPQHF
>NA|TRBD1|TRBJ2-5|TRBV7-9
TGTGCCAGCAGCCACCCGGACAGGGGAAATACAGAGACCCAGTACTTC
CASSHPDRGNTETQYF
>NA|NA|TRBJ1-5|TRBV6-1
TGTGCCAGCAGTGAAGGCAACAGCCATAGCAATCAGCCCCAGCATTTT
CASSEGNSHSNQPQHF
>few|TRBD1|TRBJ2-7|TRBV7-6
TGTGCCAGCAGCTTAGCGACAGGGGCTAGCGAGCAGTACTTC
CASSLATGASEQYF
>NA|TRBD1|TRBJ2-7|TRBV6-5
TGTGCCAGCAGTGAGAACGGACAGGACTACGAGCAGTACTTC
CASSENGQDYEQYF
>NA|NA|TRBJ1-5|TRBV7-2
TGTGCCAGCAGCTTGGGTGTTCAACAGCCCCAGCATTTT
CASSLGVQQPQHF
>few|TRBD2|TRBJ2-5|TRBV10-3
TGTGCCATCAGTCTAGCGGGGGGGGAAGAGACCCAGTACTTC
CAISLAGGEETQYF
>NA|NA|TRBJ1-3|TRBV6-5
TGTGCCAGCAGTTACTCTGGGGGGCTCGGAAACACCATATATTTT
CASSYSGGLGNTIYF
>NA|NA|TRBJ2-1|TRBV20-1
TGCAGTGCTAGGGCCGGGACTTTTGTGGGCAATGAGCAGTTCTTC
CSARAGTFVGNEQFF
>NA|TRBD1|TRBJ1-2|TRBV20-1
TGCAGTGCTAGAGCCATACAGGGGGCTGGCTACACCTTC
CSARAIQGAGYTF
>NA|TRBD2|TRBJ2-5|TRBV20-1
TGCAGTGCTCTGCGAGGACTAGCGGTCAATGAGCAGTACTTC
CSALRGLAVNEQYF
>few|TRBD2|TRBJ2-7|TRBV20-1
TGCAGTGCGAGTCAACTAGCGGGGGGTTACGAGCAGTACTTC
CSASQLAGGYEQYF
>NA|NA|TRBJ2-7|TRBV7-3
TGTGCCAGCAGCTTAACGTCACCGGGACACGAGCAGTACTTC
CASSLTSPGHEQYF
>NA|TRBD1|TRBJ2-5|TRBV20-1
TGCAGTGCTAGAACCCCAGGGGGCCGGGAGACCCAGTACTTC
CSARTPGGRETQYF
>NA|TRBD2|TRBJ2-1|TRBV20-1
TGCAGTGCTAGAGGTCCCGGGACTAGCCTTTACAATGAGCAGTTCTTC
CSARGPGTSLYNEQFF
>NA|TRBD2|TRBJ2-5|TRBV7-2
TGTGCCAGCAGCTTAGGAGCTAGCGGGAGGCGGGAGACCCAGTACTTC
CASSLGASGRRETQYF
>NA|NA|TRBJ2-5|TRBV7-9
TGTGCCAGCAGCCCTGTGGGGGAAGAGACCCAGTACTTC
CASSPVGEETQYF
>few|NA|TRBJ1-5|TRBV12-3/TRBV12-4
TGTGCCAGCAGTTTCCATCAGGGTTATCAGCCCCAGCATTTT
CASSFHQGYQPQHF
>NA|NA|TRBJ1-4|TRBV9
TGTGCCAGCAGCTCCGCCGGGAGTCCAACTAATGAAAAACTGTTTTTT
CASSSAGSPTNEKLFF
>NA|NA|TRBJ2-7|TRBV9
TGTGCCAGCAGCGTAGAACCAGGGGCAGCCTACGAGCAGTACTTC
CASSVEPGAAYEQYF
>many|NA|TRBJ2-6|TRBV5-1
TGCGCCAGCAGCTTGGTGAGCTCTGGGGCCAACGTCCTGACTTTC
CASSLVSSGANVLTF